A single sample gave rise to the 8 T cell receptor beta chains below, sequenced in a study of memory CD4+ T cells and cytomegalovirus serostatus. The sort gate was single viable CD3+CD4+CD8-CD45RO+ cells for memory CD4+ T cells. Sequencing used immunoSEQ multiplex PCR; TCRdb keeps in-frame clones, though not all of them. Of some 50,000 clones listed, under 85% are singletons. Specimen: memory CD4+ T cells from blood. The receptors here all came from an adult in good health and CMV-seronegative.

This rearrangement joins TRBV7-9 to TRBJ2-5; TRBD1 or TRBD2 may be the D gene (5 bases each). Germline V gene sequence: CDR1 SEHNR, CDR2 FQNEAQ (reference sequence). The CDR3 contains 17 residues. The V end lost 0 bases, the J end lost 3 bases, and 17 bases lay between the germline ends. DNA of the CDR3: TGTGCCAGCAGCTTAGCGAGGATGTTCCAGGGAGAAGAGACCCAGTACTTC. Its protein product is CASSLARMFQGEETQYF.

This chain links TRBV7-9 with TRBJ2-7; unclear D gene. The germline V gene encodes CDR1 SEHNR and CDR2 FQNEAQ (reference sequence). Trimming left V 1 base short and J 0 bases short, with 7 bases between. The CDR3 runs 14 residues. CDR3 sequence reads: CASSLGAGSYEQYF. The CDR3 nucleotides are TGTGCCAGCAGCTTAGGGGCCGGCTCCTACGAGCAGTACTTC.

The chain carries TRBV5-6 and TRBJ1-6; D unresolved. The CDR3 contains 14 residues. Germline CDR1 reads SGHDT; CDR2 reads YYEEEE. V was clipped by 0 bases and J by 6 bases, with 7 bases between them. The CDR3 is CASSLGLGNSPLHF. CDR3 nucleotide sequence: TGTGCCAGCAGCTTGGGCTTGGGTAATTCACCCCTCCACTTT. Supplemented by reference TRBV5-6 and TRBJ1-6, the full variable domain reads DAGVTQSPTHLIKTRGQQVTLRCSPKSGHDTVSWYQQALGQGPQFIFQYYEEEERQRGNFPDRFSGHQFPNYSSELNVNALLLGDSALYLCASSLGLGNSPLHFGNGTRLTVT.

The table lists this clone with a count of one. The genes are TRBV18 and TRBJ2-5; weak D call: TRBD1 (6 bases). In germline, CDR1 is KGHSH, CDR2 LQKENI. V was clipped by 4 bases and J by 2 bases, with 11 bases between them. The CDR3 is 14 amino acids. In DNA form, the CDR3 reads TGTGCCAGCTCACAGCCTGGACAGCAAGAGACCCAGTACTTC. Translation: CASSQPGQQETQYF.

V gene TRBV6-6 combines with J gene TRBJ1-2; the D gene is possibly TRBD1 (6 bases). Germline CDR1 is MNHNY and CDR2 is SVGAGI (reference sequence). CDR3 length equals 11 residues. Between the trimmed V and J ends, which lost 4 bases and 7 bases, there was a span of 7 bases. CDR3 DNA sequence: TGTGCCAGCAGTTGGGGGGCTGGCTACACCTTC. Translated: CASSWGAGYTF.

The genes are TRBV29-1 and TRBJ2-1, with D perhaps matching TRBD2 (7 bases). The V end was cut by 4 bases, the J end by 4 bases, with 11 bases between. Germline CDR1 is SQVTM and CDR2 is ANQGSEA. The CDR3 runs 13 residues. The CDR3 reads CSVVRGGYNEQFF. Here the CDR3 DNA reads TGCAGCGTTGTGAGGGGGGGGTACAATGAGCAGTTCTTC.

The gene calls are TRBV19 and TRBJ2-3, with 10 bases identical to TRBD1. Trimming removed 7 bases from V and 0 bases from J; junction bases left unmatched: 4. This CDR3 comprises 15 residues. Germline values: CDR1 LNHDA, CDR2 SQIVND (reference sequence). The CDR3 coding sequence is TGTGCCAGTACCGGGACAGGGGCTAGCACAGATACGCAGTATTTT. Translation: CASTGTGASTDTQYF.

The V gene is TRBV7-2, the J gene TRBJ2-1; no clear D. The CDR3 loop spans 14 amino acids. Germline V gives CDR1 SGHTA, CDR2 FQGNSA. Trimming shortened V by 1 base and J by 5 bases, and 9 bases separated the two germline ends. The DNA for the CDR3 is TGTGCCAGCAGCTTAGTCTATACTAACAATGAGCAGTTCTTC. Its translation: CASSLVYTNNEQFF.